The sequence of this TCR beta chain was determined in a study of cytomegalovirus exposure and HLA in healthy donors. PCR employed 60 Vbeta and 13 Jbeta primers. Sequenced by immunoSEQ multiplex PCR; TCRdb stores in-frame clones only, minus some. The sample carries 100,000 to 150,000 clones, 55% to 75% recorded once. This CDR3 region has 17 residues. Trimming cost V 4 bases and J 1 base; bases outside gene matches: 8. Germline CDR1 SGHRS, CDR2 YFSETQ. This TCR derives from a man aged 30 to 45 in good health and CMV-seropositive. Sequences were obtained from PBMCs. The chain has TRBV5-1 and TRBJ1-4, with TRBD1 identical over 9 bases. CDR3 residues: CASSPGQGILTNEKLFF. In nucleotides, the CDR3 is TGCGCCAGCAGCCCGGGACAGGGAATTTTAACTAATGAAAAACTGTTTTTT.